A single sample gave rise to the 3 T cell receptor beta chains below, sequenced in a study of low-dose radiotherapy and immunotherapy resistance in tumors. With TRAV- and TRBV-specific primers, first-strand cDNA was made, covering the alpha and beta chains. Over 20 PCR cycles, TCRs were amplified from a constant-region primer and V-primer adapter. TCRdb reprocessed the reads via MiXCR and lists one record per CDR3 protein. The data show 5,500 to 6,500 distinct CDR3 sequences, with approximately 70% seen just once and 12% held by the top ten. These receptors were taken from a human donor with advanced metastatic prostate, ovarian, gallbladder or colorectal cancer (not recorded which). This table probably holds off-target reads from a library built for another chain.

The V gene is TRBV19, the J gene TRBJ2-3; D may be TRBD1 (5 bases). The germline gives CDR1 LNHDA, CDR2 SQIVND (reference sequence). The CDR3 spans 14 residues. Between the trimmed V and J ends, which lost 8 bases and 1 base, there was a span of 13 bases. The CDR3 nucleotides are TGTGCCAGTGGGGCAGGGTTCGGCACAGATACGCAGTATTTT. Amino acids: CASGAGFGTDTQYF. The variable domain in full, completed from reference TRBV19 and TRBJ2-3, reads DGGITQSPKYLFRKEGQNVTLSCEQNLNHDAMYWYRQDPGQGLRLIYYSQIVNDFQKGDIAEGYSVSREKKESFPLTVTSAQKNPTAFYLCASGAGFGTDTQYFGPGTRLTVL.

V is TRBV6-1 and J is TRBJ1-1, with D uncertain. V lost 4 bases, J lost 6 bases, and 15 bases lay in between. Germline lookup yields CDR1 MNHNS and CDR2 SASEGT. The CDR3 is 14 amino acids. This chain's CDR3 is CASSVRQAAPEAFF. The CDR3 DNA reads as TGTGCCAGCAGTGTGCGGCAGGCCGCTCCTGAAGCTTTCTTT.

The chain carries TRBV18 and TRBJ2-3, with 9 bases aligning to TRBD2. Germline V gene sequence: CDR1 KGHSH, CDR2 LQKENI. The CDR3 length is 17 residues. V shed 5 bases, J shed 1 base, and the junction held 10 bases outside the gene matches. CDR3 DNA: TGTGCCAGCTCAGCGGGACTAGCAGACTCGGGCACAGATACGCAGTATTTT. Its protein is CASSAGLADSGTDTQYF.